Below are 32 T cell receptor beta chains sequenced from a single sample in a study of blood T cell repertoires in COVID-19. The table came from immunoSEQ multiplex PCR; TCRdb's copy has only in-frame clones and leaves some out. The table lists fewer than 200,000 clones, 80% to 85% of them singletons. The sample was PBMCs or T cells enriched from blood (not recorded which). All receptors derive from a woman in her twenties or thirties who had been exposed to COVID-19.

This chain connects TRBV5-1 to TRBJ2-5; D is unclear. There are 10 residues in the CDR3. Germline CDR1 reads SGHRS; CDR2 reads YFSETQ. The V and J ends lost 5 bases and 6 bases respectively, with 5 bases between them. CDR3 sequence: CASRGKTQYF. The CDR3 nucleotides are TGCGCCAGCAGGGGCAAGACCCAGTACTTC. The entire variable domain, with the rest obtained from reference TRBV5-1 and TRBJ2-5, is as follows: KAGVTQTPRYLIKTRGQQVTLSCSPISGHRSVSWYQQTPGQGLQFLFEYFSETQRNKGNFPGRFSGRQFSNSRSEMNVSTLELGDSALYLCASRGKTQYFGPGTRLLVL.

The CDR3 DNA reads TGTGCCAGTACCGGGACTAGCTGGGGTGAGCAGTTCTTC. Its protein product is CASTGTSWGEQFF. The chain recombines TRBV19 with TRBJ2-1, with 9 bases identical to TRBD2. This CDR3 is 13 amino acids long. CDR1 and CDR2 from the germline V gene are LNHDA and SQIVND (reference sequence). Trimming cost V 7 bases and J 9 bases; bases outside gene matches: 7.

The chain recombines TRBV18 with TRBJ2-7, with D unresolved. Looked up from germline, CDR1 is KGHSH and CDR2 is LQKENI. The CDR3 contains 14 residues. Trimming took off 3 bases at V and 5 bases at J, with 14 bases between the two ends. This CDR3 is CASSPNGYPHEQYF. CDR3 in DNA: TGTGCCAGCTCACCTAACGGGTACCCCCACGAGCAGTACTTC. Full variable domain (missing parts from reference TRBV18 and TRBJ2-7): NAGVMQNPRHLVRRRGQEARLRCSPMKGHSHVYWYRQLPEEGLKFMVYLQKENIIDESGMPKERFSAEFPKEGPSILRIQQVVRGDSAAYFCASSPNGYPHEQYFGPGTRLTVT.

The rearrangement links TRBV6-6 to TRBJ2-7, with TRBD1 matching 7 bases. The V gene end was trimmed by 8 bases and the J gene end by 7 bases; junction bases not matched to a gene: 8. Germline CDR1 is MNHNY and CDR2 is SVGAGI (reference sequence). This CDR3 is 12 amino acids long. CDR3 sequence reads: CASVTGIGEQYF. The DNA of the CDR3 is TGTGCCAGCGTGACAGGGATTGGAGAGCAGTACTTC.

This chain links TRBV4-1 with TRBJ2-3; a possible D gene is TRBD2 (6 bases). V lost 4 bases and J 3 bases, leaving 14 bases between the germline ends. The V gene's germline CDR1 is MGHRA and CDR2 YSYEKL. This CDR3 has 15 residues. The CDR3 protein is CASSPPLGGTDTQYF. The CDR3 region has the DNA TGCGCCAGCAGCCCCCCGCTTGGGGGGACAGATACGCAGTATTTT.

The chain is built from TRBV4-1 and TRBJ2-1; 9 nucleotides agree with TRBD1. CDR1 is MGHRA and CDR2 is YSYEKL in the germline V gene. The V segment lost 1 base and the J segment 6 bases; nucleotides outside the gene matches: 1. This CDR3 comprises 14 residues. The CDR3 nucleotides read TGCGCCAGCAGCCAAGGACAGGGGGGCAATGAGCAGTTCTTC. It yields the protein CASSQGQGGNEQFF.

CDR3 protein: CASRADSSTEAFF. In DNA form, the CDR3 reads TGTGCCAGCAGGGCGGACAGCAGCACTGAAGCTTTCTTT. This sequence joins TRBV25-1 and TRBJ1-1; TRBD1 might be the D (6 bases). The CDR3 loop spans 13 amino acids. Germline CDR1 and CDR2: MGHDK and SYGVNS. V lost 6 bases, J lost 4 bases, and 12 bases lay in between.

In nucleotides, the CDR3 is TGCGCCAGCAGTGAGAATCCCCTGAACACCGGGGAGCTGTTTTTT. It codes for CASSENPLNTGELFF. The chain links TRBV10-1 to TRBJ2-2; D is unresolved. There are 15 residues in the CDR3. V lost 2 bases and J lost 1, with 8 bases in between. In germline, CDR1 is WNHNN, CDR2 SYGVQD (reference sequence).

This CDR3 reads CASSYPEAQYF. The CDR3 DNA is TGTGCCAGCAGTTACCCGGAGGCCCAGTACTTC. The V gene is TRBV6-5, the J gene TRBJ2-5, with a weak D call TRBD2 (5 bases). Germline values: CDR1 MNHEY, CDR2 SVGAGI. The CDR3 is 11 amino acids. The V end was cut by 2 bases, the J end by 9 bases, with 7 bases between.

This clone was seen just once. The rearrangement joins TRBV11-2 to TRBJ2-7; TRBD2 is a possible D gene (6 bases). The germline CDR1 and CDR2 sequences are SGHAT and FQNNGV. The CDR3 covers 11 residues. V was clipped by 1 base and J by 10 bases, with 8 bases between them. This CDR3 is CASSLGTNQYF. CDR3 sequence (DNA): TGTGCCAGCAGCTTAGGGACTAATCAGTACTTC.

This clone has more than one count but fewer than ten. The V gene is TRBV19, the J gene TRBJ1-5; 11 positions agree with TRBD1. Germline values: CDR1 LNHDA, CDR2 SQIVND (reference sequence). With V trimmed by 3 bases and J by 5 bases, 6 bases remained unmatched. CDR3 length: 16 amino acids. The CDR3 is CASSIMWDRGDQPQHF. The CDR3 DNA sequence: TGTGCCAGTAGTATTATGTGGGACAGGGGGGATCAGCCCCAGCATTTT.

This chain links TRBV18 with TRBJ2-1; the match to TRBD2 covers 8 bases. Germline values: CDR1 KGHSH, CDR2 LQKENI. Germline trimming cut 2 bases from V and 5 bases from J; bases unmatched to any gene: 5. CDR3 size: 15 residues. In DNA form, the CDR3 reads TGTGCCAGCTCACCAGGCCTAGCGGGTGACAATGAGCAGTTCTTC. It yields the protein CASSPGLAGDNEQFF. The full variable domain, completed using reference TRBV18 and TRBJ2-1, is NAGVMQNPRHLVRRRGQEARLRCSPMKGHSHVYWYRQLPEEGLKFMVYLQKENIIDESGMPKERFSAEFPKEGPSILRIQQVVRGDSAAYFCASSPGLAGDNEQFFGPGTRLTVL.

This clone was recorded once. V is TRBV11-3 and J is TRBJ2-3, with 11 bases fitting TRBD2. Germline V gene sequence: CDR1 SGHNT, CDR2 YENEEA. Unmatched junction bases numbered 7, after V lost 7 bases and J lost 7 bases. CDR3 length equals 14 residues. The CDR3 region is CASTPGTSGNTQYF. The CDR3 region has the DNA TGTGCCAGCACCCCCGGGACTAGCGGAAATACGCAGTATTTT.

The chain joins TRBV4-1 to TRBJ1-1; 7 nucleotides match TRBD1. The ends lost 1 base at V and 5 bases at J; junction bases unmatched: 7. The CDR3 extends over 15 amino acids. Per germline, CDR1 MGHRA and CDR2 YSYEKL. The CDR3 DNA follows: TGCGCCAGCAGCCAAGGCACAGGGGTTCGGACTGAAGCTTTCTTT. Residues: CASSQGTGVRTEAFF.

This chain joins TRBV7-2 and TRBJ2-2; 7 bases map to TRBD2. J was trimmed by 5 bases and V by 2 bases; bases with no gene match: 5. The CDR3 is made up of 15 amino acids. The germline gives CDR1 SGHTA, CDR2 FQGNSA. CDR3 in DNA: TGTGCCAGCAGCTTAAGCGGCGGGGGAACCGGGGAGCTGTTTTTT. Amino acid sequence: CASSLSGGGTGELFF.

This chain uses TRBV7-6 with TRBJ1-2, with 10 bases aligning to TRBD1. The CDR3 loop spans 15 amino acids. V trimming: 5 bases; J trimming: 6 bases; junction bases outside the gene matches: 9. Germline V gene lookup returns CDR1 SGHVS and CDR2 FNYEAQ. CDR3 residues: CASSLNSGTGDGYTF. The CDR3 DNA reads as TGTGCCAGCAGCCTGAATTCCGGGACAGGGGATGGCTACACCTTC.

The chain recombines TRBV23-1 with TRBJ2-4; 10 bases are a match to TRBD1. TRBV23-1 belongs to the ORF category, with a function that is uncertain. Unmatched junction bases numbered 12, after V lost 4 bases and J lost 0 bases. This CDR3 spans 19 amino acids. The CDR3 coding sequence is TGCGCCAGCAGTCGACTCAAAATGGGACAGGGGATAGCCAAAAACATTCAGTACTTC. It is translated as CASSRLKMGQGIAKNIQYF.

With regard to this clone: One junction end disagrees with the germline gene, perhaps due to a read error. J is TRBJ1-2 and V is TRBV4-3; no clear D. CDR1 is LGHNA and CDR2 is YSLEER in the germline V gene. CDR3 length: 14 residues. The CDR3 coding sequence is TGCGCCAGCAGCCAAGTCCCGGGAGGCTATGGTTACACCTTC. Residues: CASSQVPGGYGYTF.

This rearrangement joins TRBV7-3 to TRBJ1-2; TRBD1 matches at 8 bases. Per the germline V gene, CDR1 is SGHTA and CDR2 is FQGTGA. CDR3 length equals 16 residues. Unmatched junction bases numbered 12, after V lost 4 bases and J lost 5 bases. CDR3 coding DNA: TGTGCCAGCAGCTACTGGACAGGGCGGGCGGGGTATGGCTACACCTTC. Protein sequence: CASSYWTGRAGYGYTF.

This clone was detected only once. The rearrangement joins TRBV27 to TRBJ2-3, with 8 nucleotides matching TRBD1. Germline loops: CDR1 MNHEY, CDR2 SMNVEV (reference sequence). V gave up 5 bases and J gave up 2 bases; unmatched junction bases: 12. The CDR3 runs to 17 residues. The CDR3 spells CASSLQRDRPLTDTQYF. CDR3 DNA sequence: TGTGCCAGCAGTCTACAAAGGGACAGGCCCCTCACAGATACGCAGTATTTT.

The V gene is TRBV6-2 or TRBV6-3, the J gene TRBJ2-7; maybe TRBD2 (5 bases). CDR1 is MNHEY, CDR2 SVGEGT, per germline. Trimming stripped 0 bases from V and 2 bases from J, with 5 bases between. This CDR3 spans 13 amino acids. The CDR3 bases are TGTGCCAGCAGTTACTCGAGGGCCTACGAGCAGTACTTC. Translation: CASSYSRAYEQYF.

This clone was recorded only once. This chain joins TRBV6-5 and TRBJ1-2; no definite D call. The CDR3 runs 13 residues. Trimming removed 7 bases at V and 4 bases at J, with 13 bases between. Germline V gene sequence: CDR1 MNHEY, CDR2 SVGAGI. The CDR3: CASNPLGGYGYTF. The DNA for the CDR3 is TGTGCCAGCAACCCGCTGGGAGGCTATGGCTACACCTTC.

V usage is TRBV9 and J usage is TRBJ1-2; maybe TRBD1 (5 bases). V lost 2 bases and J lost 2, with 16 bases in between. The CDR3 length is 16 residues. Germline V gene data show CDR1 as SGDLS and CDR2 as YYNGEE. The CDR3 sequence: CASSVQTDRVNYGYTF. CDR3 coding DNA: TGTGCCAGCAGCGTTCAGACAGACAGAGTCAACTATGGCTACACCTTC.

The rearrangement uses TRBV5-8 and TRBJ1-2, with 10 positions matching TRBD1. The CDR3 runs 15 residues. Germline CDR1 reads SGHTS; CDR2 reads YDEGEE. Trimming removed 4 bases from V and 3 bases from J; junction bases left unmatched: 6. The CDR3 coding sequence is TGTGCCAGCAGCGCACCGGGACAGGGGTACTATGGCTACACCTTC. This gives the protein CASSAPGQGYYGYTF.

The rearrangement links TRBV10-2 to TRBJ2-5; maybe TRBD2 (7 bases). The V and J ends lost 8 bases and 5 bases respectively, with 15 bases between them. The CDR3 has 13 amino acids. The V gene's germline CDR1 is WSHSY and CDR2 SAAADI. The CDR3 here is CASGWGGPETQYF. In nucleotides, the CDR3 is TGCGCCAGCGGGTGGGGGGGCCCGGAGACCCAGTACTTC.

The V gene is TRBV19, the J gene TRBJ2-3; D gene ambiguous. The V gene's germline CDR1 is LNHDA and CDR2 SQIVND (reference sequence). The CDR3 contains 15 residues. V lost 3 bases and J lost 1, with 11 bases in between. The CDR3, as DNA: TGTGCCAGTAGTATCTTTCCCGAGGGCACAGATACGCAGTATTTT. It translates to CASSIFPEGTDTQYF.

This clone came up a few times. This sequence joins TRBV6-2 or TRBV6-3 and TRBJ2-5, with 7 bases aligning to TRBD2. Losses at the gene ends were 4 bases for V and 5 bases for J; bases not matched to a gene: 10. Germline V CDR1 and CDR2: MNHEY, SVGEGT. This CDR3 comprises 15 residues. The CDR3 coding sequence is TGTGCCAGCAGTTCACGAGCGGGGCATCCGGAGACCCAGTACTTC. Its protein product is CASSSRAGHPETQYF.

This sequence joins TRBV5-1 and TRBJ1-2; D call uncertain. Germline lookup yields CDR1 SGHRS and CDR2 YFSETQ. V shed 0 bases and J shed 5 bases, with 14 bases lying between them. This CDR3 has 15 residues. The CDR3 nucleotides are TGCGCCAGCAGCTTGGTTGGAGGAGAAACATATGGCTACACCTTC. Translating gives CASSLVGGETYGYTF.

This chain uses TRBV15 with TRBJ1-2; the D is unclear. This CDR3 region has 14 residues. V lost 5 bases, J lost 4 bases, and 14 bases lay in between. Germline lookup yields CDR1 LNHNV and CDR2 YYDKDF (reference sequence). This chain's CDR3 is CATSDDPRAYGYTF. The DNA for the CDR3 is TGTGCCACCAGCGACGACCCGAGGGCCTATGGCTACACCTTC.

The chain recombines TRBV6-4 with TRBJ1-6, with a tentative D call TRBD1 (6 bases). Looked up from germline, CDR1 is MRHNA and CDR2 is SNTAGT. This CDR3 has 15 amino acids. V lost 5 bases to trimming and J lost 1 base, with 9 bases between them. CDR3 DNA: TGTGCCAGCAGTCCACAGGGTTCCTATAATTCACCCCTCCACTTT. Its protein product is CASSPQGSYNSPLHF.

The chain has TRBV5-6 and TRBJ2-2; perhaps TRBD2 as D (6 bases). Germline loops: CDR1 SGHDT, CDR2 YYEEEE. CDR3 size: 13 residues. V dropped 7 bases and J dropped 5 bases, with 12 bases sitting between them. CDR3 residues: CASGRGWTGELFF. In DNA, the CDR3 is TGTGCCAGCGGCCGGGGGTGGACCGGGGAGCTGTTTTTT. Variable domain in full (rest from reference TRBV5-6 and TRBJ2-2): DAGVTQSPTHLIKTRGQQVTLRCSPKSGHDTVSWYQQALGQGPQFIFQYYEEEERQRGNFPDRFSGHQFPNYSSELNVNALLLGDSALYLCASGRGWTGELFFGEGSRLTVL.

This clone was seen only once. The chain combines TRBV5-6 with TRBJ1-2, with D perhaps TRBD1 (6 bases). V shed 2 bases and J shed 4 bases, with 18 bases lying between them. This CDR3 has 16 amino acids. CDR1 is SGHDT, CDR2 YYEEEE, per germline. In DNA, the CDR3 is TGTGCCAGCAGCTTACGTCGACAGGTATTCTCCTATGGCTACACCTTC. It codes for CASSLRRQVFSYGYTF.